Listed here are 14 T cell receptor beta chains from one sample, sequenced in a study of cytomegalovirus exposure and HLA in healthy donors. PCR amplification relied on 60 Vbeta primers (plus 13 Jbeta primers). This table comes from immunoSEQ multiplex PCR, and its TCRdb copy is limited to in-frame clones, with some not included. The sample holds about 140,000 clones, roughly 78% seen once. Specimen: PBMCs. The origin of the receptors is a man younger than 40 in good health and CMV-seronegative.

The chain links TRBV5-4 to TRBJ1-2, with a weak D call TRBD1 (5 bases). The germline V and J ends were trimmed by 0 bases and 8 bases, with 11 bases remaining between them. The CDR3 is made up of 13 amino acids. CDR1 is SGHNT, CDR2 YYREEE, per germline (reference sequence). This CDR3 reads CASSLAGPGGYTF. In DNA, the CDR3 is TGTGCCAGCAGCTTGGCAGGGCCGGGCGGCTACACCTTC. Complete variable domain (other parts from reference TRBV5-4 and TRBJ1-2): ETGVTQSPTHLIKTRGQQVTLRCSSQSGHNTVSWYQQALGQGPQFIFQYYREEENGRGNFPPRFSGLQFPNYSSELNVNALELDDSALYLCASSLAGPGGYTFGSGTRLTVV.

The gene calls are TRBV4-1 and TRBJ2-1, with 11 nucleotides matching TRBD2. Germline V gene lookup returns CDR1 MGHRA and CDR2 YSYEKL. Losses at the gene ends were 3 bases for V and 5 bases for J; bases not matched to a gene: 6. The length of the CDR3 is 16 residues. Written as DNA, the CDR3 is TGCGCCAGCAGCCAGGTGGGACTAGCGGCCGACAATGAGCAGTTCTTC. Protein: CASSQVGLAADNEQFF.

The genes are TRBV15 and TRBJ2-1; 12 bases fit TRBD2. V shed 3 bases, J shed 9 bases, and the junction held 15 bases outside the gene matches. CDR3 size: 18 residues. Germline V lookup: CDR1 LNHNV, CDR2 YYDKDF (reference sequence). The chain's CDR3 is CATSSRQGAASGRVEQFF. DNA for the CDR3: TGTGCCACCAGCAGCCGACAGGGGGCGGCTAGCGGGAGGGTTGAGCAGTTCTTC.

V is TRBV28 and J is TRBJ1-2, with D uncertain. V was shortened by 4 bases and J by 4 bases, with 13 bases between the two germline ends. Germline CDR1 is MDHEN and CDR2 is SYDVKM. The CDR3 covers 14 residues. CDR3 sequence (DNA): TGTGCCAGCAGTTCTACCGGGGTGACCTATGGCTACACCTTC. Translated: CASSSTGVTYGYTF.

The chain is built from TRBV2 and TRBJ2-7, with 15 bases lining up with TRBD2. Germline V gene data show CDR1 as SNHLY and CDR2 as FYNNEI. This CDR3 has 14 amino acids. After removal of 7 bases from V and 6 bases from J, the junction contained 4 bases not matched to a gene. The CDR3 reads CASTLGLAGGEQYF. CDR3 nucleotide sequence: TGTGCCAGCACCCTGGGACTAGCGGGAGGCGAGCAGTACTTC.

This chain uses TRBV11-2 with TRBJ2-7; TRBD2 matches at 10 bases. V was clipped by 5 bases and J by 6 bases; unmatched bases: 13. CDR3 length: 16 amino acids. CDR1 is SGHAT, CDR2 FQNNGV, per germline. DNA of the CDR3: TGTGCCAGCAGCCTAGGTGCCGGGACTAGCGTTACCGAGCAGTACTTC. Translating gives CASSLGAGTSVTEQYF.

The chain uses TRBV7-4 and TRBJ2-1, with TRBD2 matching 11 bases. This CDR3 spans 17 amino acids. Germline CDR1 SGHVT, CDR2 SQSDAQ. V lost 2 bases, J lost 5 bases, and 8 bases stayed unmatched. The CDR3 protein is CASSLCRGTSGHNEQFF. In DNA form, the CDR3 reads TGTGCCAGCAGCTTATGTCGTGGGACTAGCGGCCACAATGAGCAGTTCTTC.

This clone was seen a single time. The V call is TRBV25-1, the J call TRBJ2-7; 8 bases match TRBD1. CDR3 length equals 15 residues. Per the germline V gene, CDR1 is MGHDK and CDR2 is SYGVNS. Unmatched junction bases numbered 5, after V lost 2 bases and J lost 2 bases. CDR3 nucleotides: TGTGCCAGCAGTGAACATGGGACAGGAGCCTACGAGCAGTACTTC. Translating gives CASSEHGTGAYEQYF.

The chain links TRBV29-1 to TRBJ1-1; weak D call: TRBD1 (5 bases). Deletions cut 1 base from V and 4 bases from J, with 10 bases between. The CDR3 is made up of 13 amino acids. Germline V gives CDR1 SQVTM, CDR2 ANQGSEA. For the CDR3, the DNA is TGCAGCGTTGAAGGCAGGGAAGGCACTGAAGCTTTCTTT. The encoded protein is CSVEGREGTEAFF. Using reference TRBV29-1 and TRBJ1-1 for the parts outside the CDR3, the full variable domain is SAVISQKPSRDICQRGTSLTIQCQVDSQVTMMFWYRQQPGQSLTLIATANQGSEATYESGFVIDKFPISRPNLTFSTLTVSNMSPEDSSIYLCSVEGREGTEAFFGQGTRLTVV.

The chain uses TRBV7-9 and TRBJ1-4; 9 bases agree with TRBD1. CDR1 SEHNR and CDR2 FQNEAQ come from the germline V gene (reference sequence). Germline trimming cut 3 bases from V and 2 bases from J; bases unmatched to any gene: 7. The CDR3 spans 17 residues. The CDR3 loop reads CASSFQTGGATNEKLFF. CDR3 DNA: TGTGCCAGCAGCTTCCAAACAGGGGGCGCGACTAATGAAAAACTGTTTTTT.

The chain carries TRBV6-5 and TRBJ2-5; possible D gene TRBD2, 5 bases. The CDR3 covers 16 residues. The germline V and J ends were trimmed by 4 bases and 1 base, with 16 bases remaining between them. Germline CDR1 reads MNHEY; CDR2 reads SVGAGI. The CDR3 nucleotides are TGTGCCAGCAGTTCCGTTGCTAGCTTGTCCCAAGAGACCCAGTACTTC. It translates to CASSSVASLSQETQYF.

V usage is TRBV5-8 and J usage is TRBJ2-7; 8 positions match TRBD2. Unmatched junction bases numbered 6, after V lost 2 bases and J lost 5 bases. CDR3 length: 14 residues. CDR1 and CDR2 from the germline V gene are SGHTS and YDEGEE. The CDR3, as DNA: TGTGCCAGCAGCTTTCGGGGACTAGAGGACGAGCAGTACTTC. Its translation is CASSFRGLEDEQYF.

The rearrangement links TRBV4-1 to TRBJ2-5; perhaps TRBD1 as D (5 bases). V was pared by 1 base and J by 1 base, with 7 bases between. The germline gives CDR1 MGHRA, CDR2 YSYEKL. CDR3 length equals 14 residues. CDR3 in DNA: TGCGCCAGCAGCCAAGGGACAATCCAAGAGACCCAGTACTTC. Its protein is CASSQGTIQETQYF.

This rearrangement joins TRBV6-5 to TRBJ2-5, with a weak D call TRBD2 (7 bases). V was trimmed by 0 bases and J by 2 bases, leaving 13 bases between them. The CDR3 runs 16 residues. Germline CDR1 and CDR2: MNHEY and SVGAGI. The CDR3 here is CASSYSGAGGQETQYF. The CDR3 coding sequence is TGTGCCAGCAGTTACTCGGGGGCCGGGGGGCAAGAGACCCAGTACTTC.